This is a list of T cell receptor beta chains from one sample in a study of beta chain features in type 1 diabetes. Repertoires were generated with immunoSEQ multiplex PCR, while TCRdb's copy carries only in-frame clones and drops some. This sample has hundreds of thousands of clones, with about 14% found just once. Source material: naive CD4+ T cells from blood. These receptor sequences come from a man in his late teens or twenties in good health. The CDR3 runs from the conserved cysteine through the conserved F or W. The D gene is left open where the match is weak. Only part of the rows carry a size: once, few, many, or a class if the clone is expanded.

v_gene,j_gene,d_gene,abundance,CDR3aa,CDR3nt
TRBV25-1,TRBJ1-5,-,few,CASREGGRSNQPQHF,TGTGCCAGCAGGGAGGGAGGGCGTAGCAATCAGCCCCAGCATTTT
TRBV5-4,TRBJ1-1,TRBD1,few,CASSYPGTGRDTEAFF,TGTGCCAGCAGCTATCCCGGGACAGGTCGCGACACTGAAGCTTTCTTT
TRBV2,TRBJ2-2,-,few,CASSVAGLNTGELFF,TGTGCCAGCAGTGTCGCAGGTCTCAACACCGGGGAGCTGTTTTTT
TRBV5-1,TRBJ1-2,TRBD1,-,CASSLPGQTNYGYTF,TGCGCCAGCAGCTTACCGGGACAGACTAACTATGGCTACACCTTC
TRBV7-2,TRBJ2-6,TRBD2,-,CASSLRLAGLSGANVLTF,TGTGCCAGCAGCTTGAGGCTAGCGGGACTCTCTGGGGCCAACGTCCTGACTTTC
TRBV7-2,TRBJ2-7,-,few,CASSLARGINEQYF,TGTGCCAGCAGCTTAGCTAGGGGTATCAACGAGCAGTACTTC
TRBV7-9,TRBJ2-1,TRBD1,few,CASSLPQPGQSYNEQFF,TGTGCCAGCAGCTTACCGCAACCGGGACAGTCTTACAATGAGCAGTTCTTC
TRBV7-9,TRBJ1-2,-,few,CASSRTGLYGYTF,TGTGCCAGCAGCAGAACAGGGCTCTATGGCTACACCTTC
TRBV7-2,TRBJ2-7,TRBD2,few,CATAERGSSYEQYF,TGTGCCACCGCTGAGCGGGGGAGCTCCTACGAGCAGTACTTC
TRBV7-6,TRBJ1-1,-,-,CASSSTGNTEAFF,TGTGCCAGCAGCTCAACAGGAAACACTGAAGCTTTCTTT
TRBV4-1,TRBJ2-3,-,-,CASSQEAGRNTQYF,TGCGCCAGCAGCCAAGAGGCAGGGCGGAATACGCAGTATTTT
TRBV28,TRBJ2-7,-,-,CASSPGLETYEQYF,TGTGCCAGCAGTCCGGGCCTAGAGACCTACGAGCAGTACTTC
TRBV29-1,TRBJ2-2,TRBD1,few,CSAARQGVMAGELFF,TGCAGCGCTGCGCGGCAGGGGGTAATGGCCGGGGAGCTGTTTTTT